This T cell receptor beta chain was sequenced in a study of blood T cells in healthy people across ages. The table lists this clonotype with a few counts. Its antigen remains unidentified. Study results and caveats: Samples with more naive T cells showed higher observed beta diversity. When set beside aged donors, long-lived donors presented more naive CD4+ cells and higher diversity. Measured against age, TCR beta diversity per million T cells decreased in a roughly linear manner.

CDR1 is SGHRS, CDR2 YFSETQ, per germline. V lost 2 bases to trimming and J lost 5 bases; unmatched junction nucleotides: 5. The CDR3 sequence is 15 residues long. Through a sample-barcoded 5' primer and a J-beta primer mix, a second PCR was run for 7 to 11 cycles. A template-switch adaptor with 12 random nucleotides tagged each cDNA molecule. TCRdb re-analysed the 5' RACE reads in MiXCR, keeping a single row per CDR3 protein. The sample consists of 850,000 to 950,000 distinct CDR3 sequences, around 30% of them appearing once. Specimen: blood. The chain is built from TRBV5-1 and TRBJ2-5; 11 positions match TRBD1. The clonotype was recovered from a woman over 75 in good health. CDR3 coding DNA: TGCGCCAGCAGCTTTGATGGGACAGGGGGGGAGACCCAGTACTTC. Protein: CASSFDGTGGETQYF. Supplemented by reference TRBV5-1 and TRBJ2-5, the full variable domain reads KAGVTQTPRYLIKTRGQQVTLSCSPISGHRSVSWYQQTPGQGLQFLFEYFSETQRNKGNFPGRFSGRQFSNSRSEMNVSTLELGDSALYLCASSFDGTGGETQYFGPGTRLLVL.